This TCR beta chain was recovered during a study of blood T cell repertoires in COVID-19. In the authors' methods: Amplified reference gene primers provided the basis for estimating nucleated cell counts. TCRdb keeps only in-frame clones here, not all; method: immunoSEQ multiplex PCR. From that table come the V and J calls and clone size; the DNA was used to work out D and trimming. The table lists around 140,000 clones, 75% to 90% of them singletons. The germline V gene has CDR1 MDHEN and CDR2 SYDVKM. The CDR3 consists of 13 residues. Deletions cut 2 bases from V and 4 bases from J, with 9 bases between. The age range of participants was about 18 to 95 years, with residence in about two dozen US areas. Cohort placement rested on clinical history that participants reported themselves.

Sequenced input: PBMCs or T cells enriched from blood (not recorded which). This TCR derives from a man between 60 and 70 years old who had recovered from COVID-19. The chain joins TRBV28 to TRBJ2-7; D ambiguous. CDR3 DNA: TGTGCCAGCAGTTTAGCTGAGCGATACGAGCAGTACTTC. Translated, it gives CASSLAERYEQYF.